This is a list of T cell receptor beta chains from one sample in a study of CD8 T cells in ankylosing spondylitis. Via MiXCR, TCRdb re-called the 5' RACE reads, giving one row per CDR3 protein. In the table there are 250,000 to 300,000 distinct CDR3 sequences, roughly 20% of which are singletons. Sample: blood, either unsorted or a sorted T cell fraction (not recorded which). These TCRs come from a male donor with ankylosing spondylitis or in good health (not recorded which). Both conserved end residues are part of each CDR3. The order of the fields is clone size, J gene, D gene, V gene, CDR3 DNA, CDR3 protein. A D gene is named only where the DNA matches it firmly. For some rows the clone size is stated as once, few or many, or as a class when expanded; others skip it.

abundance: few; j_gene: TRBJ2-2; d_gene: -; v_gene: TRBV6-5; CDR3nt: TGTGCCAGCAGTTACTCAGGGGGTGGAACCGGGGAGCTGTTTTTT; CDR3aa: CASSYSGGGTGELFF
abundance: many; j_gene: TRBJ2-3; d_gene: -; v_gene: TRBV6-1; CDR3nt: TGTGCCAGCAGTACACTAGGGGGGCGGACAGATACGCAGTATTTT; CDR3aa: CASSTLGGRTDTQYF
abundance: few; j_gene: TRBJ1-2; d_gene: -; v_gene: TRBV12-5; CDR3nt: TGTGCTAGTGGTTCATACTATGGCTACACCTTC; CDR3aa: CASGSYYGYTF
abundance: many; j_gene: TRBJ2-1; d_gene: -; v_gene: TRBV20-1; CDR3nt: TGCAGTGCCGATCGGGGTGGTGGGTATGAGCAGTTCTTC; CDR3aa: CSADRGGGYEQFF
abundance: -; j_gene: TRBJ2-1; d_gene: -; v_gene: TRBV6-1; CDR3nt: TGTGCCAGCATGAAGGGACCGGGCAATGAGCAGTTCTTC; CDR3aa: CASMKGPGNEQFF
abundance: few; j_gene: TRBJ2-5; d_gene: TRBD1; v_gene: TRBV5-1; CDR3nt: TGCGCCAGCAGGAGTACAGGGGGGTACCAAGAGACCCAGTACTTC; CDR3aa: CASRSTGGYQETQYF
abundance: few; j_gene: TRBJ1-2; d_gene: -; v_gene: TRBV12-3/TRBV12-4; CDR3nt: TGTGCCAGCAGTTCTCAGGGGAATGGCTACACCTTC; CDR3aa: CASSSQGNGYTF
abundance: medium-sized; j_gene: TRBJ1-5; d_gene: -; v_gene: TRBV12-3/TRBV12-4; CDR3nt: TGTGCCAGCAGTGTTGCGGGGGACCAGCCCCAGCATTTT; CDR3aa: CASSVAGDQPQHF
abundance: -; j_gene: TRBJ2-3; d_gene: -; v_gene: TRBV5-1; CDR3nt: TGCGCCAGCGCCACCACGGGGACCGCAGGGACAGATACGCAGTATTTT; CDR3aa: CASATTGTAGTDTQYF
abundance: -; j_gene: TRBJ1-2; d_gene: -; v_gene: TRBV4-1; CDR3nt: TGCGCCAGCAGCCAAGTGGGCCGGGACGGCTATGGCTACACCTTC; CDR3aa: CASSQVGRDGYGYTF
abundance: -; j_gene: TRBJ1-1; d_gene: TRBD1; v_gene: TRBV10-3; CDR3nt: TGTGCCATCCCCAGGGGGTCGGGGACTGAAGCTTTCTTT; CDR3aa: CAIPRGSGTEAFF
abundance: many; j_gene: TRBJ1-6; d_gene: -; v_gene: TRBV28; CDR3nt: TGTGCCAGCAGTTTAGCCAGGGGAAGCTCCTATAATTCACCCCTCCACTTT; CDR3aa: CASSLARGSSYNSPLHF
abundance: -; j_gene: TRBJ1-6; d_gene: -; v_gene: TRBV5-1; CDR3nt: TGCGCCAGCAGGGCTGCCGGGCCTTCACCCCTCCACTTT; CDR3aa: CASRAAGPSPLHF
abundance: -; j_gene: TRBJ2-2; d_gene: TRBD2; v_gene: TRBV9; CDR3nt: TGTGCCAGCAGCGTTAGCGGGGGGGCTCCCGGGGAGCTGTTTTTT; CDR3aa: CASSVSGGAPGELFF
abundance: few; j_gene: TRBJ2-2; d_gene: -; v_gene: TRBV12-3/TRBV12-4; CDR3nt: TGTGCCAGCAGTTTGGACTCCTCCACCGGGGAGCTGTTTTTT; CDR3aa: CASSLDSSTGELFF
abundance: -; j_gene: TRBJ2-3; d_gene: -; v_gene: TRBV6-4; CDR3nt: TGTGCCAGCAGTGCAGCCCCCAGCACAGATACGCAGTATTTT; CDR3aa: CASSAAPSTDTQYF
abundance: -; j_gene: TRBJ1-1; d_gene: -; v_gene: TRBV6-1; CDR3nt: TGTGCCAGCAGTAGGGAGTGGACCCTGTCGAACACTGAAGCTTTCTTT; CDR3aa: CASSREWTLSNTEAFF
abundance: -; j_gene: TRBJ2-1; d_gene: -; v_gene: TRBV20-1; CDR3nt: TGCAGTGCTAGAGAAGGAACTCCGGGCAATGAGCAGTTCTTC; CDR3aa: CSAREGTPGNEQFF
abundance: few; j_gene: TRBJ2-1; d_gene: -; v_gene: TRBV28; CDR3nt: TGTGCCAGCAGTTGGGCTAGCGTCCCGGATGAGCAGTTCTTC; CDR3aa: CASSWASVPDEQFF
abundance: -; j_gene: TRBJ2-5; d_gene: TRBD2; v_gene: TRBV12-3/TRBV12-4; CDR3nt: TGTGCCAGCAGTTTAATGCCGGCGGGGGGCGGGTTCCAAGAGACCCAGTACTTC; CDR3aa: CASSLMPAGGGFQETQYF
abundance: -; j_gene: TRBJ1-2; d_gene: TRBD1; v_gene: TRBV12-3/TRBV12-4; CDR3nt: TGTGCCAGCAGTTCTTCACGGACAGGGGGCATTGGCTACACCTTC; CDR3aa: CASSSSRTGGIGYTF
abundance: -; j_gene: TRBJ2-1; d_gene: -; v_gene: TRBV6-7; CDR3nt: TGTGCCGGACCGTCGGATGAGCAGTTCTTC; CDR3aa: CAGPSDEQFF
abundance: -; j_gene: TRBJ2-1; d_gene: -; v_gene: TRBV12-3/TRBV12-4; CDR3nt: TGTGCCAGCAGTTCGGGACTTCTTAAGCGAAACAATGAGCAGTTCTTC; CDR3aa: CASSSGLLKRNNEQFF
abundance: -; j_gene: TRBJ2-3; d_gene: TRBD2; v_gene: TRBV4-2; CDR3nt: TGTGCCAGCAGCCAAGAGACTAGCGGGATTTCAGATACGCAGTATTTT; CDR3aa: CASSQETSGISDTQYF
abundance: -; j_gene: TRBJ1-1; d_gene: -; v_gene: TRBV3-1; CDR3nt: TGTGCCAGCAGCCAAGATGATTTCAGGGCTGAAGCTTTCTTT; CDR3aa: CASSQDDFRAEAFF
abundance: many; j_gene: TRBJ1-5; d_gene: -; v_gene: TRBV20-1; CDR3nt: TGCAGTGCTAGTCTCGGCCCAGGGCTTAGCAATCAGCCCCAGCATTTT; CDR3aa: CSASLGPGLSNQPQHF
abundance: many; j_gene: TRBJ2-3; d_gene: -; v_gene: TRBV7-3; CDR3nt: TGTGCCAGCAGCCGCGTTGGCACAGATACGCAGTATTTT; CDR3aa: CASSRVGTDTQYF
abundance: -; j_gene: TRBJ2-1; d_gene: -; v_gene: TRBV6-2/TRBV6-3; CDR3nt: TGTGCCAGCAGTTACCCTCGTATAGGAGGGAGCTCCTACAATGAGCAGTTCTTC; CDR3aa: CASSYPRIGGSSYNEQFF
abundance: once; j_gene: TRBJ1-1; d_gene: -; v_gene: TRBV20-1; CDR3nt: TGCAGTGCTCACAAGGAATCGTTGAACACTGAAGCTTTCTTT; CDR3aa: CSAHKESLNTEAFF
abundance: -; j_gene: TRBJ2-2; d_gene: -; v_gene: TRBV3-1; CDR3nt: TGTGCCACCCGGGCGTCTACCGGGGAGCTGTTTTTT; CDR3aa: CATRASTGELFF
abundance: -; j_gene: TRBJ2-3; d_gene: -; v_gene: TRBV19; CDR3nt: TGTGCCAGTACCGAGACGGATTTCACAGATACGCAGTATTTT; CDR3aa: CASTETDFTDTQYF
abundance: many; j_gene: TRBJ1-2; d_gene: -; v_gene: TRBV5-1; CDR3nt: TGCGCCAGCAGCCTGTTGCAGGGGTCCAATGGCTACACCTTC; CDR3aa: CASSLLQGSNGYTF